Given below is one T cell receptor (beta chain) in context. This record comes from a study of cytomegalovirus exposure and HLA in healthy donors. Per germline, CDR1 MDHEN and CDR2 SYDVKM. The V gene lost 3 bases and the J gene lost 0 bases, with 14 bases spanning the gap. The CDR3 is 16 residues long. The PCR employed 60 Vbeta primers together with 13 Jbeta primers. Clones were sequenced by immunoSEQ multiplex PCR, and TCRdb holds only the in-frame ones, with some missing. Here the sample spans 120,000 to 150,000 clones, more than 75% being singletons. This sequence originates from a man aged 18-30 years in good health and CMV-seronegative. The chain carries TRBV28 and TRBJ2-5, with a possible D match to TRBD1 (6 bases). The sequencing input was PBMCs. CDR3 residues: CASSLRTVSYQETQYF. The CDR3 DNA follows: TGTGCCAGCAGTTTGCGGACAGTATCCTACCAAGAGACCCAGTACTTC.